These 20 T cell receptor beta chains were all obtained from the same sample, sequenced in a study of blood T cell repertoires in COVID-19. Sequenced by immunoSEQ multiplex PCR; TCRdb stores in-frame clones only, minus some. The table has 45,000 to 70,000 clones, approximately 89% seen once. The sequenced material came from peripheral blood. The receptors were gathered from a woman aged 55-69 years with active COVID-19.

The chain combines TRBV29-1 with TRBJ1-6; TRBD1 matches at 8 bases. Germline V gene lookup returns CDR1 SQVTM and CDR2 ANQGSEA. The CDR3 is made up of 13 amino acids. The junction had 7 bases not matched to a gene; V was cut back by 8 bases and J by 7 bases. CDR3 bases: TGCAGCTTCATGGACAGGGTGAATTCACCCCTCCACTTT. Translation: CSFMDRVNSPLHF.

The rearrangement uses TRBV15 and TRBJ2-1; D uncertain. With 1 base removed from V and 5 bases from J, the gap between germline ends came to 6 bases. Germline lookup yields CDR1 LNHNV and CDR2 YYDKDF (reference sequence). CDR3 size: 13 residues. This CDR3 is CATSRGRNNEQFF. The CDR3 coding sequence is TGTGCCACCAGCAGAGGCAGGAACAATGAGCAGTTCTTC. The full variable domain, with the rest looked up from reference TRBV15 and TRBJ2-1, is DAMVIQNPRYQVTQFGKPVTLSCSQTLNHNVMYWYQQKSSQAPKLLFHYYDKDFNNEADTPDNFQSRRPNTSFCFLDIRSPGLGDTAMYLCATSRGRNNEQFFGPGTRLTVL.

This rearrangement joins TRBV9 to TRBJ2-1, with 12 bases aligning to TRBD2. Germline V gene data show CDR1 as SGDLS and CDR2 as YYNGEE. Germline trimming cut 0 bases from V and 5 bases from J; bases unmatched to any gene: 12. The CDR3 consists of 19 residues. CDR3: CASSVATGLGTSGHNEQFF. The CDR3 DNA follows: TGTGCCAGCAGCGTAGCTACGGGGTTAGGGACTAGCGGGCACAATGAGCAGTTCTTC.

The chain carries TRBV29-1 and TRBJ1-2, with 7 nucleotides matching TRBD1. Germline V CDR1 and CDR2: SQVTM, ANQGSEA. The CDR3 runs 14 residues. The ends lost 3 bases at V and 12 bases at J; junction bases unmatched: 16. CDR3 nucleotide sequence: TGCAGCGTTGACGGAACTGACAGGGAACTGCTGAACACCTTC. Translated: CSVDGTDRELLNTF.

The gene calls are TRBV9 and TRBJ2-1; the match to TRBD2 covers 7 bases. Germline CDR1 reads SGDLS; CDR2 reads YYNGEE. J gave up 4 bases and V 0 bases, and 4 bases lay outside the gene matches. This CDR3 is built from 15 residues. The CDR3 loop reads CASSVGLADYNEQFF. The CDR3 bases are TGTGCCAGCAGCGTAGGGCTAGCGGATTACAATGAGCAGTTCTTC.

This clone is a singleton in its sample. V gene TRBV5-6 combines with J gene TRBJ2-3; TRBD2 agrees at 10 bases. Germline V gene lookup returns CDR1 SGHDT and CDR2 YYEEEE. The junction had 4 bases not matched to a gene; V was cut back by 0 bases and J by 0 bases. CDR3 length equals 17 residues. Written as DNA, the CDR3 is TGTGCCAGCAGCTTGGCAGTACTAGCGGGGAGCACAGATACGCAGTATTTT. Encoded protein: CASSLAVLAGSTDTQYF.

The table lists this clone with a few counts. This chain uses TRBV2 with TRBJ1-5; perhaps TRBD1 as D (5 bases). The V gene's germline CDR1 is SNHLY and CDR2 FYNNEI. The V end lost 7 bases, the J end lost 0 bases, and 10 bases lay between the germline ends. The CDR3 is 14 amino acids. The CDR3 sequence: CASKEGASNQPQHF. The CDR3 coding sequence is TGTGCCAGCAAGGAAGGGGCTAGCAATCAGCCCCAGCATTTT.

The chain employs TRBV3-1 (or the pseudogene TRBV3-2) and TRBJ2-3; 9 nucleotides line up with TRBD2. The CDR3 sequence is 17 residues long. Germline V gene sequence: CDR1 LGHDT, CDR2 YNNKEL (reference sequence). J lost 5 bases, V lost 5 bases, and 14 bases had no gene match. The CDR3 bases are TGTGCCAGCAGCTCCGTTAGCGGGGGCCATTGGGGAGATACGCAGTATTTT. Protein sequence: CASSSVSGGHWGDTQYF.

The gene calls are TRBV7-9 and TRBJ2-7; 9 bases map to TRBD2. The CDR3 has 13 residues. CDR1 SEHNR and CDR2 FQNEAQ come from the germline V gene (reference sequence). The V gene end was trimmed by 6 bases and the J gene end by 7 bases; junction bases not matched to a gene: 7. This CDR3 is CASRSSGEGEQYF. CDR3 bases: TGTGCCAGCAGATCTAGCGGGGAGGGGGAGCAGTACTTC. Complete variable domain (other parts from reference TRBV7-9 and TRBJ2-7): DTGVSQNPRHKITKRGQNVTFRCDPISEHNRLYWYRQTLGQGPEFLTYFQNEAQLEKSRLLSDRFSAERPKGSFSTLEIQRTEQGDSAMYLCASRSSGEGEQYFGPGTRLTVT.

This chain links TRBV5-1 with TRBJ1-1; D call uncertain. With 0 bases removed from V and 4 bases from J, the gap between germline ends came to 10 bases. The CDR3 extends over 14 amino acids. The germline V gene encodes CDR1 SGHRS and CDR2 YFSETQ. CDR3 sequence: CASSLGQVTTEAFF. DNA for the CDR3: TGCGCCAGCAGCTTGGGGCAGGTTACCACTGAAGCTTTCTTT.

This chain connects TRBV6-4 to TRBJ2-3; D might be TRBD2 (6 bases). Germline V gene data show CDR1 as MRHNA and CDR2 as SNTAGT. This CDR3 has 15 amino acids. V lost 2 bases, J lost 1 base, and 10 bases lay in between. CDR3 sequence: CASSDRWGGTDTQYF. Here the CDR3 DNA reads TGTGCCAGCAGTGACAGATGGGGGGGCACAGATACGCAGTATTTT.

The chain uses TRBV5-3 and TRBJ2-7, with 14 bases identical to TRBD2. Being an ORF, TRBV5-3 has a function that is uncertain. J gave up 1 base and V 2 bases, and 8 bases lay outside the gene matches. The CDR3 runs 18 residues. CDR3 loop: CARSFGTSGGRTSYEQYF. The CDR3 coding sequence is TGTGCCAGAAGCTTCGGGACTAGCGGGGGCCGCACTTCCTACGAGCAGTACTTC.

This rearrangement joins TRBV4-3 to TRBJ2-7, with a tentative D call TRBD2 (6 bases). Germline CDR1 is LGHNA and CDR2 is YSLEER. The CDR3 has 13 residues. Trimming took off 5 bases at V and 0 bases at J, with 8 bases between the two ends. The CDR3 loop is CASSAGSSYEQYF. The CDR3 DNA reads TGCGCCAGCAGCGCGGGGAGCTCCTACGAGCAGTACTTC.

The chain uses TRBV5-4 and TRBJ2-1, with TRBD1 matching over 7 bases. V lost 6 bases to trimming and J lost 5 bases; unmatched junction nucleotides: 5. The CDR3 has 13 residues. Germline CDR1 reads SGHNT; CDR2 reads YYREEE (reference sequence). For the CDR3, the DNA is TGTGCCAGCACAGACAGGGCTCACAATGAGCAGTTCTTC. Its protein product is CASTDRAHNEQFF.

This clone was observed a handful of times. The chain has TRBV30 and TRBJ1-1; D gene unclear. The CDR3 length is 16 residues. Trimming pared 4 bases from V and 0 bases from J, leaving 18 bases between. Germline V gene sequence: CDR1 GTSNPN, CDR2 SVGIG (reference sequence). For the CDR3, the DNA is TGTGCCTGGAACCTCCCCGGGGTTGGGGTGAACACTGAAGCTTTCTTT. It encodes CAWNLPGVGVNTEAFF.

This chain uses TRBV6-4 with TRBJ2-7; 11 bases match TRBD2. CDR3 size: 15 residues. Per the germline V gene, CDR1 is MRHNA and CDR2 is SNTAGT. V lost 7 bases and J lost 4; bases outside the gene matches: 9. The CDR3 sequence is CASTSGGPLRYEQYF. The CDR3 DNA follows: TGTGCCAGCACTAGCGGGGGGCCACTGAGGTACGAGCAGTACTTC.

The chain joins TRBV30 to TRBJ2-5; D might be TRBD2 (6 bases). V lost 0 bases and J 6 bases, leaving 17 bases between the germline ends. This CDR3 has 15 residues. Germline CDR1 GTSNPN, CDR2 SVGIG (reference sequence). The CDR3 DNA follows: TGTGCCTGGAGTGTAAGGGACTTGACACGGCAGACCCAGTACTTC. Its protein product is CAWSVRDLTRQTQYF. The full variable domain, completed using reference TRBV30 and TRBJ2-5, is SQTIHQWPATLVQPVGSPLSLECTVEGTSNPNLYWYRQAAGRGLQLLFYSVGIGQISSEVPQNLSASRPQDRQFILSSKKLLLSDSGFYLCAWSVRDLTRQTQYFGPGTRLLVL.

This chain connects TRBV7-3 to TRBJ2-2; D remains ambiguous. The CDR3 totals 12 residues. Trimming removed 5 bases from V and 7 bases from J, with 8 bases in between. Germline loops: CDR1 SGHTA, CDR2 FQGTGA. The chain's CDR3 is CASSPLGGELFF. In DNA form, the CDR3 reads TGTGCCAGCAGCCCCCTCGGCGGGGAGCTGTTTTTT.

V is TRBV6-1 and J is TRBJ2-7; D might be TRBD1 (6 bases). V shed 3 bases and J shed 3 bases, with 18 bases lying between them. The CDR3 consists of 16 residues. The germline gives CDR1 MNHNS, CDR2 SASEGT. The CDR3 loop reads CASSEHRDLYFYEQYF. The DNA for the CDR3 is TGTGCCAGCAGTGAGCACAGGGACCTATACTTCTACGAGCAGTACTTC.

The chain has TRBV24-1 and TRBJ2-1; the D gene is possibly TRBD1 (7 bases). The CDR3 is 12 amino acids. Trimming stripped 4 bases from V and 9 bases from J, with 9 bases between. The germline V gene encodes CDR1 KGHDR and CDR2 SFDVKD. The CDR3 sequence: CATSEQGGEQFF. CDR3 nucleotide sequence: TGTGCCACCAGTGAGCAGGGGGGTGAGCAGTTCTTC.